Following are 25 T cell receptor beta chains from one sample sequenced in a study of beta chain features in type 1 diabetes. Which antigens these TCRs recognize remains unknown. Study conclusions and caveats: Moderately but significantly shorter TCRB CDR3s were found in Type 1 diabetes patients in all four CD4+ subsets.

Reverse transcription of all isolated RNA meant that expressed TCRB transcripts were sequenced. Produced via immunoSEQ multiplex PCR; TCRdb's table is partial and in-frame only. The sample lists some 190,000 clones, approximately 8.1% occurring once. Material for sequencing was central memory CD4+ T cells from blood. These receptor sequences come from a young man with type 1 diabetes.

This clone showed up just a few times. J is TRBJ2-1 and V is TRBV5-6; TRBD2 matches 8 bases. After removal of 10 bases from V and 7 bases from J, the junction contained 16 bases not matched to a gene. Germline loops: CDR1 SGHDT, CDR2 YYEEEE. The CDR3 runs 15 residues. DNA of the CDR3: TGTGCCCCCCGGGGGGGCCGGGACCCTCATAATGAGCAGTTCTTC. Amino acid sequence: CAPRGGRDPHNEQFF.

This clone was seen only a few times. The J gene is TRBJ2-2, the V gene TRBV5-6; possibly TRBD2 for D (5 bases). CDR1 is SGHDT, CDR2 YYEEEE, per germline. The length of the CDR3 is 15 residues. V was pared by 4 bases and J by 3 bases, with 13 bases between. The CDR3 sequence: CASSLLTRDTGELFF. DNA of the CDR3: TGTGCCAGCAGCCTCCTAACGAGGGACACCGGGGAGCTGTTTTTT.

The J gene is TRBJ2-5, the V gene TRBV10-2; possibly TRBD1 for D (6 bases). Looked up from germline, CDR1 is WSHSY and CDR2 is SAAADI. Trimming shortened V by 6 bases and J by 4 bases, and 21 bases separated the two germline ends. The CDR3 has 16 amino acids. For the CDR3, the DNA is TGCGCCAGCAGATCACCCAGGGGTGCCCTCCGAGAGACCCAGTACTTC. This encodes CASRSPRGALRETQYF.

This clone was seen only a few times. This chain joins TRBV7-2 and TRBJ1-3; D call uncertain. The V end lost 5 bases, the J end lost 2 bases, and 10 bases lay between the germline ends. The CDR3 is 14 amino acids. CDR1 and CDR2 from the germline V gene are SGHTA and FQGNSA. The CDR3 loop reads CASSEQSAGNTIYF. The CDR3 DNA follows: TGTGCCAGCAGCGAACAGTCGGCTGGAAACACCATATATTTT.

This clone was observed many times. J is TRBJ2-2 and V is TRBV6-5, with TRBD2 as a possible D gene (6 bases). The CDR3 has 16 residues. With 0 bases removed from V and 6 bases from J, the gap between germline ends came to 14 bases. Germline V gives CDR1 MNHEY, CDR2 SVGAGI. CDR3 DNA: TGTGCCAGCAGTTACTCACCTTCCGGGGGAGCCGGGGAGCTGTTTTTT. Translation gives CASSYSPSGGAGELFF.

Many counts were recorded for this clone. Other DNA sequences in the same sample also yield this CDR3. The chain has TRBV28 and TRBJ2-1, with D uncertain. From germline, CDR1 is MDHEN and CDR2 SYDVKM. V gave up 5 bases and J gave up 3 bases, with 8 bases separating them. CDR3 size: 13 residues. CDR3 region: CASSPPGYNEQFF. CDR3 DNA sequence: TGTGCCAGCAGTCCACCGGGCTACAATGAGCAGTTCTTC.

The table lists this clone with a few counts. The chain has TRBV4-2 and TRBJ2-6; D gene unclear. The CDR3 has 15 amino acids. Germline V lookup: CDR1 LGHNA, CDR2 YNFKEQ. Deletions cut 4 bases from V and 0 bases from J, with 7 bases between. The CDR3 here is CASSPTGSGANVLTF. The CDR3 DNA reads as TGTGCCAGCAGCCCCACCGGCTCTGGGGCCAACGTCCTGACTTTC.

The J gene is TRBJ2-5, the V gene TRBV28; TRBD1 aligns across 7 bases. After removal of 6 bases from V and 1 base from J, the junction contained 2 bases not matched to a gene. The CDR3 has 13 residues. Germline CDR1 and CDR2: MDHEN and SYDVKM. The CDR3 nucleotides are TGTGCCAGCAGGACAGGGCCCCAAGAGACCCAGTACTTC. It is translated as CASRTGPQETQYF.

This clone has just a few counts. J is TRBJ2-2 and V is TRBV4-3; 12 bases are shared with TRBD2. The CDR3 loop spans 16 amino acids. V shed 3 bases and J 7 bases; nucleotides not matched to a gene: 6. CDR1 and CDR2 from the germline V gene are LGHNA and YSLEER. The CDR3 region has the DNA TGCGCCAGCAGCCATTTACTAGCGGGGGGAAGCGGGGAGCTGTTTTTT. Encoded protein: CASSHLLAGGSGELFF.

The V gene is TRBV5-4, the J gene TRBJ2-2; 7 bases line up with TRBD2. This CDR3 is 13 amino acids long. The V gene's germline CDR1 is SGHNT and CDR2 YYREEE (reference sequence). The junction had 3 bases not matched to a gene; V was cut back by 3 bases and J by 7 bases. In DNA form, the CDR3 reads TGTGCCAGCAGCTCCAGGACTAGCGGGGAGCTGTTTTTT. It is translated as CASSSRTSGELFF.

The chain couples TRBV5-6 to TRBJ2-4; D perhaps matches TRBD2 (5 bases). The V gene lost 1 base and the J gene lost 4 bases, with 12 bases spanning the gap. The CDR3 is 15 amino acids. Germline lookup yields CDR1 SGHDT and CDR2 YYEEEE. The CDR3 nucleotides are TGTGCCAGCAGCTTGCGGATCGGCGGGAAAAACATTCAGTACTTC. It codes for CASSLRIGGKNIQYF.

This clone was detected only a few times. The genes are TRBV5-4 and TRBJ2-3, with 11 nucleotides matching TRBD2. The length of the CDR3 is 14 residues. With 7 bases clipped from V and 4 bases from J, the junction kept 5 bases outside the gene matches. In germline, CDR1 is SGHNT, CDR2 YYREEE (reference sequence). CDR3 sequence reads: CASLLAGVPDTQYF. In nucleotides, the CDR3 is TGTGCCAGCCTACTAGCGGGAGTCCCAGATACGCAGTATTTT.

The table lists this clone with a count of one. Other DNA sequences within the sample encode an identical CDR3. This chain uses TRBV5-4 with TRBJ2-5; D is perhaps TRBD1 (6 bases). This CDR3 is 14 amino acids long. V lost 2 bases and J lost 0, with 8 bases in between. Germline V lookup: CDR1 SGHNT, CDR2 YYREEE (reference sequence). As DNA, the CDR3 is TGTGCCAGCAGCTTACAGGGAGACCAAGAGACCCAGTACTTC. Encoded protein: CASSLQGDQETQYF.

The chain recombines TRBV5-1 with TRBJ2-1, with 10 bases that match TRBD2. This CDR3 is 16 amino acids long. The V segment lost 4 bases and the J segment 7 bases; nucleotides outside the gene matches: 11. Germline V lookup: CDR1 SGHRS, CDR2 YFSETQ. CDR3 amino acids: CASSPIAGGGGNEQFF. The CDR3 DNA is TGCGCCAGCAGCCCGATAGCGGGAGGAGGAGGGAATGAGCAGTTCTTC.

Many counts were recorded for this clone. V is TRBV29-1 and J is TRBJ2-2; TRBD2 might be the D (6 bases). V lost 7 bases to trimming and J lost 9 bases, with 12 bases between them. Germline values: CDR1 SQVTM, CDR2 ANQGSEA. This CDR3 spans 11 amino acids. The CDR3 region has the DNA TGCAGCGCCGGGACTCCCCGGGAGCTGTTTTTT. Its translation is CSAGTPRELFF.

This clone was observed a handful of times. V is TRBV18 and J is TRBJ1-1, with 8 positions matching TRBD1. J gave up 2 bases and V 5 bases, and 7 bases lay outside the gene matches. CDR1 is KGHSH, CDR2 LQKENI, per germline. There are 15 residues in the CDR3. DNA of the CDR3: TGTGCCAGCTCATCCTACAGGGGGGGAAACACTGAAGCTTTCTTT. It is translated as CASSSYRGGNTEAFF.

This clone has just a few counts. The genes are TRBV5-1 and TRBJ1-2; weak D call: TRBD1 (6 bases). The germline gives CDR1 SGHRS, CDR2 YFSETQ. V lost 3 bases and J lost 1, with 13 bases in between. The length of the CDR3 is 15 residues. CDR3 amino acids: CASSSDSSYNYGYTF. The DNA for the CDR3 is TGCGCCAGCAGCTCGGACAGTAGCTATAACTATGGCTACACCTTC.

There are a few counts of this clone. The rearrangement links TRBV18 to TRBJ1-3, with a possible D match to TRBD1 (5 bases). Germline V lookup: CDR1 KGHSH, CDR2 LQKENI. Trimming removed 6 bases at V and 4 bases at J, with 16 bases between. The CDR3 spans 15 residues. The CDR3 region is CASSLTDPSGNTIYF. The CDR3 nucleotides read TGTGCCAGCTCTCTGACAGATCCGTCAGGAAACACCATATATTTT.

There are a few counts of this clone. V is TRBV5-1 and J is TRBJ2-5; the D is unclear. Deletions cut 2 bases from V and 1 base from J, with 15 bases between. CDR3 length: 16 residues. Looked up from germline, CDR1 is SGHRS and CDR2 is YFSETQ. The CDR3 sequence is CASSFAGTPSQETQYF. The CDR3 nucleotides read TGCGCCAGCAGCTTCGCAGGAACGCCTTCCCAAGAGACCCAGTACTTC.

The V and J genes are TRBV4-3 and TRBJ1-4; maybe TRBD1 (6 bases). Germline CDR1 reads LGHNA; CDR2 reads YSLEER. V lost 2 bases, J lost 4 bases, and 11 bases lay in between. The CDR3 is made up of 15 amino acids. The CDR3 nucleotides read TGCGCCAGCAGCCAAAACGACAGGCGTAATGAAAAACTGTTTTTT. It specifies CASSQNDRRNEKLFF.

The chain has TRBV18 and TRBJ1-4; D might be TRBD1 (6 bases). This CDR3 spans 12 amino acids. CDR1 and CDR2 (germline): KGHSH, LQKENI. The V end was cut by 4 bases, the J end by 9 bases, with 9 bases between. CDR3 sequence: CASSRQDQKLFF. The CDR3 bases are TGTGCCAGCTCACGACAGGATCAAAAACTGTTTTTT.

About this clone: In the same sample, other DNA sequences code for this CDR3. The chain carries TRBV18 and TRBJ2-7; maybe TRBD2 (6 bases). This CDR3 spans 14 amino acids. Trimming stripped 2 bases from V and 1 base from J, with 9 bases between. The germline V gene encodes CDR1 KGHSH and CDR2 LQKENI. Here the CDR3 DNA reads TGTGCCAGCTCACCAGGGACTTCGTCCTACGAGCAGTACTTC. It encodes CASSPGTSSYEQYF.

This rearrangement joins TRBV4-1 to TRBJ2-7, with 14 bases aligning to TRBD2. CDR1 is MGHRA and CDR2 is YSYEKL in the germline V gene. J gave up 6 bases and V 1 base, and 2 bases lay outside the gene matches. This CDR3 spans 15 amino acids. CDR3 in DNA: TGCGCCAGCAGCCAAGGACTAGCGGGAGGGCGCGAGCAGTACTTC. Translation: CASSQGLAGGREQYF.

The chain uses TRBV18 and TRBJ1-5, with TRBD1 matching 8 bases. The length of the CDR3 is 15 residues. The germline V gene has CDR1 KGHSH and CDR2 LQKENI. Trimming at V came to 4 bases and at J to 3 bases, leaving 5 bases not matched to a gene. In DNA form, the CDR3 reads TGTGCCAGCTCACTTTCAGGGGGCTTCAATCAGCCCCAGCATTTT. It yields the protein CASSLSGGFNQPQHF. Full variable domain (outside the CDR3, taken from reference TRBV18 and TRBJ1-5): NAGVMQNPRHLVRRRGQEARLRCSPMKGHSHVYWYRQLPEEGLKFMVYLQKENIIDESGMPKERFSAEFPKEGPSILRIQQVVRGDSAAYFCASSLSGGFNQPQHFGDGTRLSIL.

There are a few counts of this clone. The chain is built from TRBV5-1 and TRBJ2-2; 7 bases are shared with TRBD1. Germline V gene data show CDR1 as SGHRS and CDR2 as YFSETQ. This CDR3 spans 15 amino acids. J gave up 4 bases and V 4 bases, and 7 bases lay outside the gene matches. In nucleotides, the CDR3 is TGCGCCAGCAGCACAACAGGGGTGCCCACCGGGGAGCTGTTTTTT. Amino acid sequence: CASSTTGVPTGELFF.